This T cell receptor (beta chain) was captured in a study of cytomegalovirus exposure and HLA in healthy donors. Study-wide points: TCR beta sequences reportedly predicted most subjects' HLA-A and HLA-B alleles accurately.

For this clone: Its antigen is as yet unknown.

The primer mix had 60 Vbeta and 13 Jbeta primers. Method: immunoSEQ multiplex PCR; TCRdb's copy keeps in-frame clones and lacks some. The sample yields tens of thousands of clones, more than 75% seen once. This receptor was taken from a woman aged 40 to 50 in good health and CMV-seropositive. Sequencing was carried out using PBMCs.

The CDR3 is CASSLLRNYGYTF. The CDR3 DNA reads TGTGCCAGCAGTTTGTTGCGAAACTATGGCTACACCTTC. The rearrangement links TRBV28 to TRBJ1-2; unclear D gene. Trimming pared 3 bases from V and 2 bases from J, leaving 7 bases between. CDR1 MDHEN and CDR2 SYDVKM come from the germline V gene. The CDR3 totals 13 residues.